This T cell receptor (beta chain) was recorded in a study of blood T cell repertoires in COVID-19. Background on the study: The samples span acute and convalescent COVID-19 from the United States, Italy and Spain. From T cells, B-cell-depleted T cells, or PBMCs came the material, which was cDNA or gDNA.

Per the original methods: Counts of nucleated cells, estimated from reference gene primer amplification, were obtained. Using immunoSEQ multiplex PCR, the repertoire was profiled, and TCRdb retains in-frame clones only, with some absent. Clone size and V and J calls were adopted from that table, with D and trimming inferred from the DNA. The sample has about 160,000 clones; roughly 79% are singletons. CDR3 length: 13 residues. V gave up 5 bases and J gave up 3 bases, with 10 bases separating them. CDR1 and CDR2 from the germline V gene are LNHDA and SQIVND (reference sequence). The sample taken for sequencing was peripheral blood. This chain joins TRBV19 and TRBJ1-2; tentative D call: TRBD1 (6 bases). This clonotype originated in a woman of 80 years or more with acute or convalescent COVID-19. Here the CDR3 DNA reads TGTGCCAGTAGTGATACAGGGTACTATGGCTACACCTTC. Translated: CASSDTGYYGYTF. The complete variable domain, with remaining parts taken from reference TRBV19 and TRBJ1-2, reads DGGITQSPKYLFRKEGQNVTLSCEQNLNHDAMYWYRQDPGQGLRLIYYSQIVNDFQKGDIAEGYSVSREKKESFPLTVTSAQKNPTAFYLCASSDTGYYGYTFGSGTRLTVV.